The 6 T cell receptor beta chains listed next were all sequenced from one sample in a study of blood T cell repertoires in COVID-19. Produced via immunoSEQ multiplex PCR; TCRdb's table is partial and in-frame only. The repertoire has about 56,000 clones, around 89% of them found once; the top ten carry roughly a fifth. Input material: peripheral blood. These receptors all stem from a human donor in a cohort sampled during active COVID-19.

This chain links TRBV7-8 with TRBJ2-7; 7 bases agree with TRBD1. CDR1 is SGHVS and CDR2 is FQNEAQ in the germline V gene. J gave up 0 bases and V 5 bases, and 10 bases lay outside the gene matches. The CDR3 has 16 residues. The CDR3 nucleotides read TGTGCCAGCAGCCTCCCGCGGACAGGTCTCTCCTACGAGCAGTACTTC. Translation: CASSLPRTGLSYEQYF.

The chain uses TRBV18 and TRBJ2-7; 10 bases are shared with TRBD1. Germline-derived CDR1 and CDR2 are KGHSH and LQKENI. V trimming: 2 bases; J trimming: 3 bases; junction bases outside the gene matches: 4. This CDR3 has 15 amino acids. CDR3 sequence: CASSPDRDRGYEQYF. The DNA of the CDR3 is TGTGCCAGCTCACCAGACCGGGACAGGGGCTACGAGCAGTACTTC. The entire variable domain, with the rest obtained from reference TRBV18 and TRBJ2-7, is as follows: NAGVMQNPRHLVRRRGQEARLRCSPMKGHSHVYWYRQLPEEGLKFMVYLQKENIIDESGMPKERFSAEFPKEGPSILRIQQVVRGDSAAYFCASSPDRDRGYEQYFGPGTRLTVT.

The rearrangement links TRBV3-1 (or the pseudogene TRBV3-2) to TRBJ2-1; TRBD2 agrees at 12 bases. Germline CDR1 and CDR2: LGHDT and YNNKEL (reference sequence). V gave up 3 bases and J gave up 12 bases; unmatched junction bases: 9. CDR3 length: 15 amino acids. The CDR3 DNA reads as TGTGCCAGCAGCCATACACCTAGCGGGGGGGCCGGGCAGTTCTTC. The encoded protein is CASSHTPSGGAGQFF.

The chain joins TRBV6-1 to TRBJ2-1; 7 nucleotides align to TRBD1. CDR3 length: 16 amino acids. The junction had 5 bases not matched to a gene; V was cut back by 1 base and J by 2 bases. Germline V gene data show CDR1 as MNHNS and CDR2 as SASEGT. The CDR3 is CASSEGQGIPYNEQFF. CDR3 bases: TGTGCCAGCAGTGAAGGACAGGGCATCCCCTACAATGAGCAGTTCTTC.

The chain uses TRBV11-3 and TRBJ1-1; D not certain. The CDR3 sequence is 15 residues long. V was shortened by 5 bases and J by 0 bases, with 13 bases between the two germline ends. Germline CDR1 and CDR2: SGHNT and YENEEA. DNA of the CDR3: TGTGCCAGCAGCCTCCTGGCGGAATTGAACACTGAAGCTTTCTTT. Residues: CASSLLAELNTEAFF.

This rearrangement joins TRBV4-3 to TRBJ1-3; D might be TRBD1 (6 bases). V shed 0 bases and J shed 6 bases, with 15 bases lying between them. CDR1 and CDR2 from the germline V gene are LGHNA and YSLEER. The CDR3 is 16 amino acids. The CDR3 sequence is CASSQESWGLENTIYF. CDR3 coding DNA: TGCGCCAGCAGCCAAGAATCATGGGGGCTGGAAAACACCATATATTTT.